These 13 T cell receptor beta chains were sequenced from one sample in a study. In TCRdb, the 5' RACE reads were re-called with MiXCR into one record per CDR3 protein. The sample lists about 64,000 distinct CDR3 sequences, less than 25% seen once, with 2.5% to 3% in the top ten. The sequenced sample was memory CD4+ T cells sorted from a lymph node. Subset given: memory CD4+ T cells, CD4+CD45RO+CD25-. These receptors came from a female donor with breast cancer.

In its sample, this clonotype was seen a few times. The J gene is TRBJ2-1, the V gene TRBV5-1; 10 nucleotides agree with TRBD2. CDR3 length equals 15 residues. The germline CDR1 and CDR2 sequences are SGHRS and YFSETQ. V lost 0 bases to trimming and J lost 13 bases; unmatched junction nucleotides: 10. The CDR3 loop is CASSLEQRGGVSQFF. The CDR3 DNA is TGCGCCAGCAGCTTGGAACAGCGGGGGGGCGTAAGTCAGTTCTTC.

Points on this clonotype: One end of the junction fails to match germline, which may point to a read error. The rearrangement uses TRBV10-2 and TRBJ1-2; the D is unclear. Germline CDR1 is WSHSY and CDR2 is SAAADI. The CDR3 consists of 12 residues. The CDR3: CTSRRDDYGYTF. CDR3 DNA sequence: TGCACCAGCAGAAGAGATGACTATGGCTACACCTTC.

This chain uses TRBV18 with TRBJ2-7, with D unresolved. The germline gives CDR1 KGHSH, CDR2 LQKENI. This CDR3 has 13 amino acids. The V and J ends lost 9 bases and 4 bases respectively, with 16 bases between them. The DNA for the CDR3 is TGTGCCAGTACGAATAACGCTGCGTACGAGCAGTACTTC. Amino acids: CASTNNAAYEQYF.

By sample share, this clonotype is medium-sized. The chain combines TRBV9 with TRBJ2-1, with 7 nucleotides matching TRBD1. Germline CDR1 SGDLS, CDR2 YYNGEE. Losses at the gene ends were 3 bases for V and 2 bases for J; bases not matched to a gene: 2. The length of the CDR3 is 14 residues. The CDR3 is CASSAGTAYNEQFF. DNA for the CDR3: TGTGCCAGCAGCGCCGGGACAGCCTACAATGAGCAGTTCTTC.

The sample holds a few counts of this clonotype. The chain recombines TRBV5-1 with TRBJ1-4, with 7 bases aligning to TRBD1. The germline gives CDR1 SGHRS, CDR2 YFSETQ. The CDR3 consists of 15 residues. The V segment lost 8 bases and the J segment 1 base; nucleotides outside the gene matches: 8. The CDR3 loop is CASKSQGGTNEKLFF. The DNA of the CDR3 is TGCGCCAGTAAATCCCAGGGGGGAACTAATGAAAAACTGTTTTTT.

The chain couples TRBV5-4 to TRBJ2-7; the D gene is possibly TRBD1 (6 bases). The germline V gene encodes CDR1 SGHNT and CDR2 YYREEE (reference sequence). V was shortened by 3 bases and J by 4 bases, with 8 bases between the two germline ends. The CDR3 totals 12 residues. The CDR3, as DNA: TGTGCCAGCAGCTACACAGGGTACGAGCAGTACTTC. It translates to CASSYTGYEQYF.

This clonotype has a handful of counts. V usage is TRBV6-2 or TRBV6-3 and J usage is TRBJ1-1; D gene uncertain. V was clipped by 6 bases and J by 1 base, with 9 bases between them. Germline values: CDR1 MNHEY, CDR2 SVGEGT. The CDR3 runs to 13 residues. CDR3 protein: CASSQLRNTEAFF. The CDR3 DNA is TGTGCCAGCAGCCAGTTGAGGAACACTGAAGCTTTCTTT.

This clonotype was counted a few times. This chain links TRBV2 with TRBJ2-7; possible D gene TRBD2, 5 bases. V lost 7 bases, J lost 6 bases, and 22 bases lay in between. Per the germline V gene, CDR1 is SNHLY and CDR2 is FYNNEI. CDR3 length: 15 amino acids. The CDR3 sequence is CASNPGILGSREQYF. The CDR3 DNA sequence: TGTGCCAGCAACCCCGGGATTTTAGGTTCTCGCGAGCAGTACTTC.

This clonotype was seen only a few times. The rearrangement links TRBV24-1 to TRBJ1-2, with 9 bases matching TRBD1. J was trimmed by 7 bases and V by 4 bases; bases with no gene match: 9. CDR1 and CDR2 from the germline V gene are KGHDR and SFDVKD. The CDR3 loop spans 15 amino acids. This CDR3 reads CATSEPPGQGSGYTF. The CDR3 DNA sequence: TGTGCCACCAGTGAGCCGCCGGGACAGGGTTCTGGCTACACCTTC.

This clonotype was found a few times. The V gene is TRBV7-2, the J gene TRBJ2-3; 7 bases fit TRBD1. V shed 10 bases and J 4 bases; nucleotides not matched to a gene: 14. The CDR3 totals 15 residues. CDR1 SGHTA and CDR2 FQGNSA come from the germline V gene. CDR3 region: CATAEQGIEADTQYF. As DNA, the CDR3 is TGTGCCACCGCGGAACAGGGGATCGAGGCAGATACGCAGTATTTT.

This clonotype was found many times. The chain combines TRBV6-6 with TRBJ1-2, with D uncertain. The germline V gene encodes CDR1 MNHNY and CDR2 SVGAGI (reference sequence). The ends were cut back, 5 bases at V and 4 bases at J, with 8 bases in the middle. The CDR3 has 12 amino acids. CDR3 region: CASSKNPYGYTF. For the CDR3, the DNA is TGTGCCAGCAGTAAGAACCCCTATGGCTACACCTTC.

This clonotype has just a few counts. The chain has TRBV5-1 and TRBJ2-7; 7 bases line up with TRBD2. The CDR3 is 14 amino acids. Germline values: CDR1 SGHRS, CDR2 YFSETQ. V lost 4 bases, J lost 5 bases, and 9 bases stayed unmatched. Here the CDR3 reads CASSSTMGGDEQYF. The CDR3, as DNA: TGCGCCAGCAGCAGTACAATGGGAGGGGACGAGCAGTACTTC.

This clonotype was observed a handful of times. The chain joins TRBV7-9 to TRBJ2-1, with 10 bases identical to TRBD2. The CDR3 is 14 residues long. The ends lost 10 bases at V and 1 base at J; junction bases unmatched: 4. Germline V CDR1 and CDR2: SEHNR, FQNEAQ (reference sequence). CDR3 loop: CATQREGSYNEQFF. In nucleotides, the CDR3 is TGTGCCACTCAGCGGGAGGGGTCCTACAATGAGCAGTTCTTC.